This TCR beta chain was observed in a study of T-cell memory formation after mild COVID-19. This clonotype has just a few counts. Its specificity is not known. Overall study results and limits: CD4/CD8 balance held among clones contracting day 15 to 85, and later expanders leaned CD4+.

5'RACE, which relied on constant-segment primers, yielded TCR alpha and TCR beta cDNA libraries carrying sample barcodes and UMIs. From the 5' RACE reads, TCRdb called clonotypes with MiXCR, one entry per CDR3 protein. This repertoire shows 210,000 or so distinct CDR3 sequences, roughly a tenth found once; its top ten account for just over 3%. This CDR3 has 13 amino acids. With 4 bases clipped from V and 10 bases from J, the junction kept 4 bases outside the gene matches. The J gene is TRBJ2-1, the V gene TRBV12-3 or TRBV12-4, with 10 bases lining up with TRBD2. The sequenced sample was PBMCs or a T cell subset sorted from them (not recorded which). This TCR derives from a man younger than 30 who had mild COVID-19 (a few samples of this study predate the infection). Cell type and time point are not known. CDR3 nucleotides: TGTGCCAGCAGTTCGGGACTAGCGAACGAGCAGTTCTTC. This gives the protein CASSSGLANEQFF.